Following are 8 T cell receptor beta chains from one sample sequenced in a study of OX40 agonist ivuxolimab in advanced cancers. Profiling relied on immunoSEQ multiplex PCR, and the TCRdb table lists in-frame clones only, not all of them. Found here are about 60,000 clones, almost 95% of them singletons; the top ten hold around 19%. The sample here was CD4+ or CD8+ T cells sorted from blood, taken in a trial of the OX40 agonist ivuxolimab. The receptors stem from an adult with an advanced solid tumor such as melanoma, head and neck, liver or kidney cancer.

The chain links TRBV7-9 to TRBJ2-7; D perhaps matches TRBD1 (6 bases). The CDR3 has 16 amino acids. From germline, CDR1 is SEHNR and CDR2 FQNEAQ (reference sequence). Between the trimmed V and J ends, which lost 2 bases and 4 bases, there was a span of 18 bases. The DNA for the CDR3 is TGTGCCAGCAGCTTAATTTTTCGGGCAGGGGATTACGAGCAGTACTTC. It encodes CASSLIFRAGDYEQYF.

V gene TRBV4-1 combines with J gene TRBJ2-5; D uncertain. The J call is doubtful: the DNA matches TRBJ2-7 better. Germline V gene data show CDR1 as MGHRA and CDR2 as YSYEKL. CDR3 length: 15 amino acids. Here the CDR3 reads CASSQEWATLYEQYF. The CDR3 DNA sequence: TGCGCCAGCAGCCAAGAGTGGGCTACCCTCTACGAGCAGTACTTC.

V is TRBV30 and J is TRBJ1-2; D gene unclear. Germline values: CDR1 GTSNPN, CDR2 SVGIG (reference sequence). CDR3 length: 13 amino acids. V was clipped by 8 bases and J by 4 bases, with 17 bases between them. The CDR3 protein is CAGVVEAGYGYTF. DNA for the CDR3: TGTGCCGGGGTGGTGGAGGCCGGCTATGGCTACACCTTC.

The V and J genes are TRBV27 and TRBJ2-7; possibly TRBD2 for D (6 bases). Trimming cost V 2 bases and J 9 bases, with 8 bases left between them. The CDR3 length is 11 residues. CDR1 is MNHEY, CDR2 SMNVEV, per germline (reference sequence). CDR3 in amino acids: CASSLGGMQYF. In DNA, the CDR3 is TGTGCCAGCAGTTTAGGAGGGATGCAGTACTTC.

The CDR3 loop reads CASSWGLEAFF. The CDR3, as DNA: TGTGCCAGCAGTTGGGGATTGGAAGCTTTCTTT. The rearrangement uses TRBV5-6 and TRBJ1-1; no reliable D call. Germline values: CDR1 SGHDT, CDR2 YYEEEE. This CDR3 is built from 11 residues. Trimming shortened V by 5 bases and J by 8 bases, and 10 bases separated the two germline ends.

The chain combines TRBV4-3 with TRBJ2-3; 7 bases line up with TRBD2. The V gene end was trimmed by 0 bases and the J gene end by 1 base; junction bases not matched to a gene: 4. The CDR3 totals 16 residues. Germline CDR1 LGHNA, CDR2 YSLEER. CDR3 DNA sequence: TGCGCCAGCAGCCAAGATGGCGGGAGAGGCACAGATACGCAGTATTTT. Translated, it gives CASSQDGGRGTDTQYF.

This chain joins TRBV5-4 and TRBJ2-1; D is unresolved. CDR3 size: 12 residues. The V gene lost 0 bases and the J gene lost 10 bases, with 8 bases spanning the gap. The germline V gene encodes CDR1 SGHNT and CDR2 YYREEE (reference sequence). The CDR3 sequence: CASSLGVGEQFF. CDR3 DNA sequence: TGTGCCAGCAGCTTGGGGGTCGGCGAGCAGTTCTTC.

The genes are TRBV5-6 and TRBJ2-3; D unresolved. Germline V CDR1 and CDR2: SGHDT, YYEEEE. This CDR3 region has 16 residues. V lost 7 bases, J lost 0 bases, and 18 bases lay in between. The CDR3 DNA follows: TGTGCCAGCGATGCCTCCCTGGCGGATAGCACAGATACGCAGTATTTT. Protein sequence: CASDASLADSTDTQYF.